This T cell receptor (beta chain) stems from a study of identical twins. The study's findings and limits: With monozygotic twins, out-of-frame TCR alpha sharing exceeded what models estimated.

TCRdb re-analysed the 5' RACE reads in MiXCR, keeping a single row per CDR3 protein. Found here are fewer than 800,000 distinct CDR3 sequences, just over 7% of them singletons; the top ten hold 1.6%. V lost 3 bases to trimming and J lost 6 bases; unmatched junction nucleotides: 10. Germline V gives CDR1 SNHLY, CDR2 FYNNEI. The CDR3 has 18 residues. Only a few counts were recorded for this clonotype. Its antigen is undetermined. The same sample was also used in a study of yellow fever vaccine responses in identical twins.

The chain links TRBV2 to TRBJ2-1, with 14 positions matching TRBD2. Specimen: PBMCs. This sequence was found in a woman aged 18-35 years in good health. The CDR3 protein is CASSDPLTSGGGINEQFF. The CDR3 DNA reads as TGTGCCAGCAGTGACCCTTTGACTAGCGGGGGGGGAATCAATGAGCAGTTCTTC.